The 23 T cell receptor beta chains in this list originate from one sample, sequenced in a study of cytomegalovirus exposure and HLA in healthy donors. TCRdb keeps only in-frame clones here, not all; method: immunoSEQ multiplex PCR. The repertoire includes about 50,000 clones, roughly nine tenths of them detected once, and roughly 1.2% sits in the top ten. What was sequenced was PBMCs. These receptors were collected from a man aged 18 to 30 in good health and CMV-seronegative.

The CDR3 spells CATSRTVLGLGFMNEQFF. The DNA for the CDR3 is TGTGCCACCAGCAGGACCGTTTTGGGACTAGGTTTTATGAATGAGCAGTTCTTC. This chain links TRBV15 with TRBJ2-1; the match to TRBD2 covers 8 bases. The CDR3 extends over 18 amino acids. CDR1 and CDR2 from the germline V gene are LNHNV and YYDKDF (reference sequence). V gave up 3 bases and J gave up 7 bases; unmatched junction bases: 17.

This chain uses TRBV7-2 with TRBJ2-1; D possibly corresponds to TRBD1 (6 bases). This CDR3 is built from 15 residues. Germline lookup yields CDR1 SGHTA and CDR2 FQGNSA. With 4 bases removed from V and 8 bases from J, the gap between germline ends came to 18 bases. This CDR3 reads CASSSAPTGFDEQFF. The CDR3 nucleotides read TGTGCCAGCAGCTCCGCCCCCACAGGGTTCGATGAGCAGTTCTTC.

V and J are TRBV5-1 and TRBJ1-1; 7 bases agree with TRBD1. The germline V gene encodes CDR1 SGHRS and CDR2 YFSETQ. This CDR3 spans 16 amino acids. The J segment lost 1 base and the V segment lost 2 bases, leaving 8 bases of the junction unmatched. The CDR3 DNA follows: TGCGCCAGCAGCTTTGTTGGGACAGACGCGAACACTGAAGCTTTCTTT. As protein: CASSFVGTDANTEAFF.

A single count supports this clone. This sequence joins TRBV2 and TRBJ1-1, with TRBD1 identical over 7 bases. Germline V CDR1 and CDR2: SNHLY, FYNNEI. CDR3 length equals 14 residues. V trimming: 7 bases; J trimming: 4 bases; junction bases outside the gene matches: 9. The chain's CDR3 is CASTRQGLTTEAFF. The DNA for the CDR3 is TGTGCCAGCACCCGACAGGGCTTGACCACTGAAGCTTTCTTT.

The rearrangement links TRBV10-2 to TRBJ2-7; D is perhaps TRBD2 (6 bases). Trimming pared 2 bases from V and 7 bases from J, leaving 6 bases between. This CDR3 region has 11 residues. The germline CDR1 and CDR2 sequences are WSHSY and SAAADI. The chain's CDR3 is CASSEGGEQYF. The CDR3 nucleotides are TGCGCCAGCAGTGAGGGAGGGGAGCAGTACTTC.

This chain links TRBV28 with TRBJ1-2; TRBD1 matches 7 bases. With 3 bases clipped from V and 10 bases from J, the junction kept 5 bases outside the gene matches. Germline V gene lookup returns CDR1 MDHEN and CDR2 SYDVKM. The CDR3 contains 12 residues. CDR3 DNA: TGTGCCAGCAGTTTGACAGGGAGGTACTACACCTTC. Amino acid sequence: CASSLTGRYYTF.

This rearrangement joins TRBV7-2 to TRBJ1-2; D remains unclear. V dropped 1 base and J dropped 6 bases, with 12 bases sitting between them. Looked up from germline, CDR1 is SGHTA and CDR2 is FQGNSA. This CDR3 has 14 residues. This chain's CDR3 is CASSLEWASHGYTF. As DNA, the CDR3 is TGTGCCAGCAGCTTAGAATGGGCGTCGCATGGCTACACCTTC.

This chain joins TRBV21-1 and TRBJ2-1; the DNA was not compared with TRBD1, the D call given in the table. TRBV21-1 is tagged as a pseudogene. The CDR3 extends over 22 amino acids. In nucleotides, the CDR3 is TGTGCCAGCAGCAAAGATTCATCGGACAGGGGCTTCCAGCGGGAACCGTACAATGAGCAGTTCTTC. It is translated as CASSKDSSDRGFQREPYNEQFF.

The V gene is TRBV7-9, the J gene TRBJ2-3; D not certain. This CDR3 is 14 amino acids long. The ends were cut back, 6 bases at V and 3 bases at J, with 13 bases in the middle. Germline lookup yields CDR1 SEHNR and CDR2 FQNEAQ (reference sequence). The CDR3 spells CASSLSPRTDTQYF. CDR3 nucleotide sequence: TGTGCCAGCAGTCTTAGCCCGAGGACAGATACGCAGTATTTT.

This chain links TRBV12-5 with TRBJ2-2, with a tentative D call TRBD2 (5 bases). Germline V CDR1 and CDR2: LGHNT, FRNRAP. The CDR3 totals 16 residues. The V and J ends lost 2 bases and 0 bases respectively, with 10 bases between them. The CDR3 DNA reads TGTGCTAGTGGTTTGAGGGCGGGCTCGAACACCGGGGAGCTGTTTTTT. It is translated as CASGLRAGSNTGELFF.

This rearrangement joins TRBV10-1 to TRBJ2-2; the D gene is possibly TRBD2 (5 bases). Trimming removed 4 bases from V and 4 bases from J, with 10 bases in between. The germline V gene encodes CDR1 WNHNN and CDR2 SYGVQD (reference sequence). There are 14 residues in the CDR3. CDR3 coding DNA: TGCGCCAGCAGTGGAGGGCCGGGCACCGGGGAGCTGTTTTTT. Its protein product is CASSGGPGTGELFF.

This chain joins TRBV2 and TRBJ2-7; D uncertain. Germline lookup yields CDR1 SNHLY and CDR2 FYNNEI. With 4 bases removed from V and 0 bases from J, the gap between germline ends came to 13 bases. The CDR3 has 15 residues. The DNA for the CDR3 is TGTGCCAGCAGTGTGGGTCAGCGATACTCCTACGAGCAGTACTTC. It encodes CASSVGQRYSYEQYF.

The rearrangement links TRBV5-6 to TRBJ1-4; D perhaps matches TRBD1 (6 bases). The CDR3 is made up of 16 amino acids. V shed 5 bases and J shed 0 bases, with 14 bases lying between them. Per germline, CDR1 SGHDT and CDR2 YYEEEE. The CDR3 is CASRPRPGATNEKLFF. CDR3 nucleotide sequence: TGTGCCAGCAGACCTCGGCCAGGGGCAACTAATGAAAAACTGTTTTTT.

CDR3 sequence reads: CASSEDSRKGQYF. CDR3 sequence (DNA): TGTGCCAGCAGTGAGGACAGCCGAAAAGGTCAGTACTTC. The J gene is TRBJ2-4, the V gene TRBV6-1; possible D gene TRBD1, 6 bases. The CDR3 extends over 13 amino acids. Trimming took 3 bases from V and 12 from J, leaving 15 bases between them. Germline CDR1 reads MNHNS; CDR2 reads SASEGT.

This clone was counted a few times. The rearrangement joins TRBV21-1 to TRBJ1-2; TRBD1 reflects the table's D call only, with no check against the DNA. TRBV21-1 constitutes a pseudogene. The CDR3 has 16 amino acids. The CDR3 loop is CASSESGQGFNYGYTF. The CDR3 DNA is TGTGCCAGCAGCGAGTCCGGACAGGGCTTCAACTATGGCTACACCTTC.

CDR3 region: CASSLVGGGSEQFF. The CDR3 DNA reads as TGTGCCAGCAGCTTAGTTGGCGGCGGAAGTGAGCAGTTCTTC. V gene TRBV7-2 combines with J gene TRBJ2-1; D remains ambiguous. The CDR3 covers 14 residues. V gave up 1 base and J gave up 9 bases, with 13 bases separating them. The germline V gene encodes CDR1 SGHTA and CDR2 FQGNSA.

This clone was observed once. V usage is TRBV6-1 and J usage is TRBJ2-7; D may be TRBD1 (6 bases). Germline loops: CDR1 MNHNS, CDR2 SASEGT. This CDR3 is built from 15 residues. With 6 bases removed from V and 2 bases from J, the gap between germline ends came to 17 bases. The CDR3 is CASRGVTGAAYEQYF. CDR3 DNA: TGTGCCAGCAGGGGTGTGACAGGTGCCGCCTACGAGCAGTACTTC.

The chain combines TRBV18 with TRBJ2-7, with 10 bases aligning to TRBD1. V lost 3 bases to trimming and J lost 7 bases; unmatched junction nucleotides: 9. Germline V gives CDR1 KGHSH, CDR2 LQKENI. This CDR3 is 15 amino acids long. CDR3 coding DNA: TGTGCCAGCTCACCCCGGACAGGGGGAGGGGGAGAGCAGTACTTC. Translating gives CASSPRTGGGGEQYF. Complete variable domain (other parts from reference TRBV18 and TRBJ2-7): NAGVMQNPRHLVRRRGQEARLRCSPMKGHSHVYWYRQLPEEGLKFMVYLQKENIIDESGMPKERFSAEFPKEGPSILRIQQVVRGDSAAYFCASSPRTGGGGEQYFGPGTRLTVT.

The chain combines TRBV9 with TRBJ1-1; 7 bases map to TRBD1. J was trimmed by 5 bases and V by 3 bases; bases with no gene match: 4. Germline V gives CDR1 SGDLS, CDR2 YYNGEE. CDR3 length equals 13 residues. CDR3 loop: CASSGQGNTEAFF. The CDR3 region has the DNA TGTGCCAGCAGCGGACAGGGAAATACTGAAGCTTTCTTT.

This sequence joins TRBV10-3 and TRBJ2-1; 8 nucleotides agree with TRBD2. Germline-derived CDR1 and CDR2 are ENHRY and SYGVKD. This CDR3 is 17 amino acids long. Trimming cost V 5 bases and J 3 bases; bases outside gene matches: 12. This CDR3 is CAISSPTGGADYNEQFF. The DNA for the CDR3 is TGTGCCATCAGTAGCCCGACGGGGGGGGCCGACTACAATGAGCAGTTCTTC.

The genes are TRBV9 and TRBJ2-1; possibly TRBD1 for D (6 bases). This CDR3 has 15 amino acids. The V end lost 3 bases, the J end lost 0 bases, and 10 bases lay between the germline ends. CDR1 and CDR2 (germline): SGDLS, YYNGEE. The CDR3 sequence: CASSGGGSSYNEQFF. The DNA for the CDR3 is TGTGCCAGCAGCGGAGGGGGAAGCTCCTACAATGAGCAGTTCTTC.

The chain links TRBV21-1 to TRBJ2-1; the table's D gene call, TRBD2, was not cross checked with the DNA. TRBV21-1 represents a pseudogene. The CDR3 spans 16 residues. CDR3 in DNA: TGTGCCAGCAGCAAATCCGGGAGGGGGACCAGTAATGAGCAGTTCTTC. Its protein product is CASSKSGRGTSNEQFF.

The rearrangement links TRBV11-3 to TRBJ2-7, with a tentative D call TRBD2 (5 bases). Germline CDR1 reads SGHNT; CDR2 reads YENEEA. V was cut by 1 base and J by 8 bases, with 9 bases left in between. The CDR3 consists of 12 residues. The CDR3: CASSLATGKQYF. The CDR3 nucleotides are TGTGCCAGCAGCTTAGCGACGGGGAAGCAGTACTTC.